This T cell receptor beta chain appears in the sequencing data of a study of T cells after yellow fever vaccination. The CDR3 is 17 residues long. Losses at the gene ends were 0 bases for V and 2 bases for J; bases not matched to a gene: 4. CDR1 MGHRA and CDR2 YSYEKL come from the germline V gene. TCRdb reprocessed the 5' RACE reads with MiXCR, giving one entry per CDR3 protein. The sample has approximately 610,000 distinct CDR3 sequences; roughly a sixth are singletons. The sequencing here drew on PBMCs, taken 5 days after the first yellow fever vaccination. This receptor was taken from a man between 18 and 29 years old who received the YFV17D yellow fever vaccine. The chain is built from TRBV4-1 and TRBJ2-7; the match to TRBD2 covers 13 bases. For the CDR3, the DNA is TGCGCCAGCAGCCAAGAAGTGGGACTAGCGGGAACCTACGAGCAGTACTTC. Translating it yields CASSQEVGLAGTYEQYF.